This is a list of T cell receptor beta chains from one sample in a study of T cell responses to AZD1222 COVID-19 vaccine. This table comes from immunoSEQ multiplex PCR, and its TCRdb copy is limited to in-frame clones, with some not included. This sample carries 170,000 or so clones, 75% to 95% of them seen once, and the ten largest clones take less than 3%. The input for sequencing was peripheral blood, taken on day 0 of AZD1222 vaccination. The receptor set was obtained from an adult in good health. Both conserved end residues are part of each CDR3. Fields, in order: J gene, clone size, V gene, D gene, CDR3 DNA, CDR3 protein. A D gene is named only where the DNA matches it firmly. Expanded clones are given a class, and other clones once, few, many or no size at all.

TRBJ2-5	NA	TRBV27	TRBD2	TGTGCCAGCAGTCCGGGACTAGCGGGGGGGCGTGTGGAGACCCAGTACTTC	CASSPGLAGGRVETQYF
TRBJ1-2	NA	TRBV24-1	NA	TGTGCCGCGGGAGGGGGGTACGGCTACACCTTC	CAAGGGYGYTF
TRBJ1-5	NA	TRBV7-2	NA	TGTGCCAGCAGCCCCAGAGGGGCAAGCAATCAGCCCCAGCATTTT	CASSPRGASNQPQHF
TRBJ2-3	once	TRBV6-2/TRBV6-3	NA	TGTGCCAGCAGTTACGGCAGAGGGGGAGCCAGGGGCACAGATACGCAGTATTTT	CASSYGRGGARGTDTQYF
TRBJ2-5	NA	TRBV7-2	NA	TGTGCCAGCAGCTTATTCTTCGGGGTCCAAGAGACCCAGTACTTC	CASSLFFGVQETQYF
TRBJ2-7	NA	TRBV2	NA	TGTGCCAGCAGTACCCAACTGCGGCAGTACTTC	CASSTQLRQYF
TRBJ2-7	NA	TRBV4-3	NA	TGCGCCAGCAGCCAAGTCGGCGAGCAGTACTTC	CASSQVGEQYF
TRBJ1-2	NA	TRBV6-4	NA	TGTGCCAGCAGTGCGGGCAGCGGCTACACCTTC	CASSAGSGYTF
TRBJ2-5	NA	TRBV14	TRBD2	TGTGCCAGCAGCCCCTTCATTGGGCGGGGGGACGGAGAAGAGACCCAGTACTTC	CASSPFIGRGDGEETQYF
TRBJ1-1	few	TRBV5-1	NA	TGCGCCAGCAGCTTGGAACCGGGCCGGCAGAACACTGAAGCTTTCTTT	CASSLEPGRQNTEAFF
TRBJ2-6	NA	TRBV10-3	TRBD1	TGTGCCGTCCTGGGACAGGGGGCAACTGGGGCCAACGTCCTGACTTTC	CAVLGQGATGANVLTF
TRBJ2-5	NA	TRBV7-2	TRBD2	TGTGCCAGCAGCCCCCAACTAGCGGGGGGGGAGACCCAGTACTTC	CASSPQLAGGETQYF
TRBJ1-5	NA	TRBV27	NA	TGTGCCAGCAGGCGCAATCAGCCCCAGCATTTT	CASRRNQPQHF
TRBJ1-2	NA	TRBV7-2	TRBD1	TGTGCCAGCAGCACCCCAGGGGGGGTTTGGGGCTACACCTTC	CASSTPGGVWGYTF
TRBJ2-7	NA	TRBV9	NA	TGTGCCAGCAGCCGGGAGCGGCCCTACGAGCAGTACTTC	CASSRERPYEQYF
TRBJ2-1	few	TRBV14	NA	TGTGCCAGCAGCCAAGATTTAACGGGGGTCATGAGAGATGAGCAGTTCTTC	CASSQDLTGVMRDEQFF
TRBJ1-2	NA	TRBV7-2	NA	TGTGCCAGCAGCCAAGGTGGCATCTATGGCTACACCTTC	CASSQGGIYGYTF
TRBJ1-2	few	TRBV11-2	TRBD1	TGTGCCAGCAGCCGGGACAGCAACTATGGCTACACCTTC	CASSRDSNYGYTF
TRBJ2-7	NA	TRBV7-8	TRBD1	TGTGCCAGCAGCTTAACAGGGGGCCGGGACGAGCAGTACTTC	CASSLTGGRDEQYF
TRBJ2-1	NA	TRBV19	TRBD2	TGTGCCAGTAGTACCGGGGGGTACTCCTACAATGAGCAGTTCTTC	CASSTGGYSYNEQFF
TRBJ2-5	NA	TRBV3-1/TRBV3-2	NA	TGTGCCAGCAGCCTGGGCAGGGTTTGCGGGGAGACCCAGTACTTC	CASSLGRVCGETQYF
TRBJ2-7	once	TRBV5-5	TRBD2	TGTGCCAGCAGACACAGCGGGGATAATGACTTCTACGAGCAGTACTTC	CASRHSGDNDFYEQYF
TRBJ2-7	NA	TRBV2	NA	TGTGCCAGCAGCGGCACCTACGAGCAGTACTTC	CASSGTYEQYF
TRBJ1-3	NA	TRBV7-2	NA	TGTGCCAGCAGCCCGAACGGTCCCCCTGGAAACACCATATATTTT	CASSPNGPPGNTIYF
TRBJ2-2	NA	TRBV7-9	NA	TGTGCCAGCAGCTCCCGACTATCCGGGGAGCTGTTTTTT	CASSSRLSGELFF
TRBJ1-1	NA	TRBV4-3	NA	TGCGCCAGCAGCCAAGATGCTGGGGCAGACACTGAAGCTTTCTTT	CASSQDAGADTEAFF
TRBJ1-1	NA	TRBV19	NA	TGTGCCAGTAGTATAGATACAGCGAACACTGAAGCTTTCTTT	CASSIDTANTEAFF
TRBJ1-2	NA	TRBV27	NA	TGTGCCAGCAGCGCAGGGCCTTCCTATGGCTACACCTTC	CASSAGPSYGYTF
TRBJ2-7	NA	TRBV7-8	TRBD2	TGTGCCAGCAGCTTACGCGGGGGGGATGACTACGAGCAGTACTTC	CASSLRGGDDYEQYF
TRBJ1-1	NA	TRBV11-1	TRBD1	TGTGCCAGCAGCCTCCTGGGACAGGGAGGCACTGAAGCTTTCTTT	CASSLLGQGGTEAFF
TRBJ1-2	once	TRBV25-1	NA	TGTGCCAGCAGTGCCCCTACAGGACTCTCCTACACCTTC	CASSAPTGLSYTF
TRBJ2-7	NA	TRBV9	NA	TGTGCCAGCAGCGTAGGTCGCGGGGATGGTTACGAGCAGTACTTC	CASSVGRGDGYEQYF
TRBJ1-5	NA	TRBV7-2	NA	TGTGCCAGCAGCTTAGAAGGAGCGAGCAATCAGCCCCAGCATTTT	CASSLEGASNQPQHF
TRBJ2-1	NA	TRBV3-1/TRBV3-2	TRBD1	TGTGCCAGCAGCGTCCGGACAGGCCACAATGAGCAGTTCTTC	CASSVRTGHNEQFF
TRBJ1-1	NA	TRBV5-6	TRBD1	TGTGCCAGCAGCCAGGGGGCGGACACTGAAGCTTTCTTT	CASSQGADTEAFF
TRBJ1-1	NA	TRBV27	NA	TGTGCCAGCAGATTCACCTCAGTGGGGGGAACTGAAGCTTTCTTT	CASRFTSVGGTEAFF
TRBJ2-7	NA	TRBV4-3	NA	TGCGCCAGCAGCCCAGAACGACGGGGGCTACAGTACTTC	CASSPERRGLQYF
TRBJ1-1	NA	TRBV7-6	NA	TGTGCCAGCAGCCCCCCCCTGCGGGGGAACACTGAAGCTTTCTTT	CASSPPLRGNTEAFF
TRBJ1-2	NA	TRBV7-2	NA	TGTGCCAGCAGCTTAGCCCAGGGTGACTATGGCTACACCTTC	CASSLAQGDYGYTF
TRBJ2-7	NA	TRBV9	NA	TGTGCCAGCAGCGTAGGGTCAGGGGATAGCCACGAGCAGTACTTC	CASSVGSGDSHEQYF